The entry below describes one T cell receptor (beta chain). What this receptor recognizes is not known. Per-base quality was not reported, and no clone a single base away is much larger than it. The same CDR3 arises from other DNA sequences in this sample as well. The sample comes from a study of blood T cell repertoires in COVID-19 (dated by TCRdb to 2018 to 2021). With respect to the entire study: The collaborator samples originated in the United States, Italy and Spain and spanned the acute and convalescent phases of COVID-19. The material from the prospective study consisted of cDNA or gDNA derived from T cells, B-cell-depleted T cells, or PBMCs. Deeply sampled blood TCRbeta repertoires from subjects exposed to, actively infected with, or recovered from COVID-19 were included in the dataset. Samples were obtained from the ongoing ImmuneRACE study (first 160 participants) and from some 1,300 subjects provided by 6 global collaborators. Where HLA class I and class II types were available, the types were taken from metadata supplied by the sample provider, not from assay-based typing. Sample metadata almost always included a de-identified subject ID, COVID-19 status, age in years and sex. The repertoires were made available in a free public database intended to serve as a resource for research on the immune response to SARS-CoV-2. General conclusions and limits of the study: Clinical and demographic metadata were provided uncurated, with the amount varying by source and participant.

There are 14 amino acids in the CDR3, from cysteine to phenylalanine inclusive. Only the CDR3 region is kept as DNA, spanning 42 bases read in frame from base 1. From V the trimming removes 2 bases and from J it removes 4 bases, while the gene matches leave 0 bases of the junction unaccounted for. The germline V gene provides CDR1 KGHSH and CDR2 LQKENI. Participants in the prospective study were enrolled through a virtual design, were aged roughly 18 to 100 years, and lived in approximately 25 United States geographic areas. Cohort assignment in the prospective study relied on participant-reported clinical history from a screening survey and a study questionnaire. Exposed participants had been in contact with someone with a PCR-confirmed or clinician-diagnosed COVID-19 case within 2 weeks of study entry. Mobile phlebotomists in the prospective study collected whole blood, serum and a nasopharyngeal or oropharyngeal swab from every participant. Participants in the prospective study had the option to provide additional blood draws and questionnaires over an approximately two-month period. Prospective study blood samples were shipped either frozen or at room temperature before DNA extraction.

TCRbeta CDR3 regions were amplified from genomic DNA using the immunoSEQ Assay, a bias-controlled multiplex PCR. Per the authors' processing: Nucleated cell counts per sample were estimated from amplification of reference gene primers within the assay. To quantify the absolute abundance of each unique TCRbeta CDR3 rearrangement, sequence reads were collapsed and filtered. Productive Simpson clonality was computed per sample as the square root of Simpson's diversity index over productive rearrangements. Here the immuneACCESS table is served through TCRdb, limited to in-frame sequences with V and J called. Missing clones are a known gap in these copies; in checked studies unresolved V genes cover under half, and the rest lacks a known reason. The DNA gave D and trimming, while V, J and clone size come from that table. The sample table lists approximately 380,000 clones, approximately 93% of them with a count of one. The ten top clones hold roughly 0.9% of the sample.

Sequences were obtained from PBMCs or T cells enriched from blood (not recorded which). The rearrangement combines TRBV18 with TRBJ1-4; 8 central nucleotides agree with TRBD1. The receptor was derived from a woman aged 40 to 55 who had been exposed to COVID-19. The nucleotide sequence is TGTGCCAGCTCACCAGGACAGGGTAATGAAAAACTGTTTTTT. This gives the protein CASSPGQGNEKLFF.